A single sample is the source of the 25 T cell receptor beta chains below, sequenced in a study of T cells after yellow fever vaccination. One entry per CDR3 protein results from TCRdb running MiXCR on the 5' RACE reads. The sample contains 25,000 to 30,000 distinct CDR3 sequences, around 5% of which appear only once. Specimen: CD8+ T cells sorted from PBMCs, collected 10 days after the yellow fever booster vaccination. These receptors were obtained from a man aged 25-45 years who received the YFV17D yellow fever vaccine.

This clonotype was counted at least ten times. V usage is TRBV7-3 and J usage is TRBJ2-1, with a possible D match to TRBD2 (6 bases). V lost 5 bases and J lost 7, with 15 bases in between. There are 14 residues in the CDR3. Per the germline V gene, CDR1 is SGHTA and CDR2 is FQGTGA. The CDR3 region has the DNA TGTGCCAGCAGCCCCCAAGGAGGGCCGAATGAGCAGTTCTTC. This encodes CASSPQGGPNEQFF.

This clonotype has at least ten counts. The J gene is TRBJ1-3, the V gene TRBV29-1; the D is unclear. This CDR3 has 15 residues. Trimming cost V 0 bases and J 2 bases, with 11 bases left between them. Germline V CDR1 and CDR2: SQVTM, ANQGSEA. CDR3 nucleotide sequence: TGCAGCGTTGAAGATTTTGGAGAAGCTGGAAACACCATATATTTT. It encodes CSVEDFGEAGNTIYF.

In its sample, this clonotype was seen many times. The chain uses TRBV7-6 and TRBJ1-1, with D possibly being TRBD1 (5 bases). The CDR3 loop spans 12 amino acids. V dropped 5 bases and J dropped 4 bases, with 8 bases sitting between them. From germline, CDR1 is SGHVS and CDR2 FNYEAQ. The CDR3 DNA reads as TGTGCCAGCAGCCCCGGGGGCACTGAAGCTTTCTTT. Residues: CASSPGGTEAFF.

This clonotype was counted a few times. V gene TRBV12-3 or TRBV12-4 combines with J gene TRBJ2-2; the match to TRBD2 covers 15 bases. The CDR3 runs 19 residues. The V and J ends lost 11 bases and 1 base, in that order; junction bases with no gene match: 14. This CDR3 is CAFSFGLAGGPGNTGELFF. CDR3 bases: TGTGCCTTCAGTTTCGGACTAGCGGGAGGGCCTGGGAACACCGGGGAGCTGTTTTTT.

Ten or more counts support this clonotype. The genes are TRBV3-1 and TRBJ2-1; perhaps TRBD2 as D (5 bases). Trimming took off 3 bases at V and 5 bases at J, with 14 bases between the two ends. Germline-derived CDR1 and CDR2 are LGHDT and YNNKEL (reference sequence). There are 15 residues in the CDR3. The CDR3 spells CASSQSAALNNEQFF. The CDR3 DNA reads TGTGCCAGCAGCCAGTCAGCGGCGCTCAACAATGAGCAGTTCTTC.

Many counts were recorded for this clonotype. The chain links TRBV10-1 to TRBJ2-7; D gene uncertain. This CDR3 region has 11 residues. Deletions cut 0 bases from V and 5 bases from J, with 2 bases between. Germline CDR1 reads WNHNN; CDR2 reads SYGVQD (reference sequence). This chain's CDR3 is CASSESHEQYF. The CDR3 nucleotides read TGCGCCAGCAGTGAGTCTCACGAGCAGTACTTC.

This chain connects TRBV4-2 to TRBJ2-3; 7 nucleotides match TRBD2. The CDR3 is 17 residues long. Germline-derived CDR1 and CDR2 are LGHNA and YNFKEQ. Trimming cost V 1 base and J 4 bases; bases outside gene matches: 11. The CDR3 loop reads CASSQASGGLDPDTQYF. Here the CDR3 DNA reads TGTGCCAGCAGCCAAGCCTCGGGGGGATTGGACCCAGATACGCAGTATTTT.

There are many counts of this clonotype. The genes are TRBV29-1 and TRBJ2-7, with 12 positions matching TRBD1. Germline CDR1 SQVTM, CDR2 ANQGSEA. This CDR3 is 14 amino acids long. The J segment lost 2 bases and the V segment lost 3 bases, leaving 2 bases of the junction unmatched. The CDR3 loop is CSVDGTGGTYEQYF. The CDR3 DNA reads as TGCAGCGTTGACGGGACAGGGGGCACCTACGAGCAGTACTTC.

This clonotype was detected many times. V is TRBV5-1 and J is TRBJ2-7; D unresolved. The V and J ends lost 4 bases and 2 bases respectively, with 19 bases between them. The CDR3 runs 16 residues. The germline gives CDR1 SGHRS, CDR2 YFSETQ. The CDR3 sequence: CASSVEGLGGPYEQYF. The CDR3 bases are TGCGCCAGCAGCGTTGAAGGATTAGGCGGTCCCTACGAGCAGTACTTC.

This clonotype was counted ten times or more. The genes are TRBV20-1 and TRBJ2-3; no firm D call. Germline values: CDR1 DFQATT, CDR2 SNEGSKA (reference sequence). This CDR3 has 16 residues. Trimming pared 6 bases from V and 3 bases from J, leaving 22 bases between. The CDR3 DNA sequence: TGCAGTGCGGGCGACTCCCCTTTCGTCCCTACAGATACGCAGTATTTT. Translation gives CSAGDSPFVPTDTQYF.

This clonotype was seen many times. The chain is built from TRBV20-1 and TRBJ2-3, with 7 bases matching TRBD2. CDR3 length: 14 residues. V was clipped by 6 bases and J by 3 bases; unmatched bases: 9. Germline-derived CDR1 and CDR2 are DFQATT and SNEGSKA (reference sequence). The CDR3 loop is CSAVPWEGTDTQYF. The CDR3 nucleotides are TGCAGTGCCGTCCCCTGGGAGGGGACAGATACGCAGTATTTT.

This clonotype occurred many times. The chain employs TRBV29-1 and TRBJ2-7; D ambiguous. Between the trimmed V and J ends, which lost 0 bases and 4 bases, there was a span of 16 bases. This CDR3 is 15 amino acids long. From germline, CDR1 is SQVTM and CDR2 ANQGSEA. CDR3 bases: TGCAGCGTTGAAGACCCTAGGGTTGGTCCTTACGAGCAGTACTTC. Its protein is CSVEDPRVGPYEQYF.

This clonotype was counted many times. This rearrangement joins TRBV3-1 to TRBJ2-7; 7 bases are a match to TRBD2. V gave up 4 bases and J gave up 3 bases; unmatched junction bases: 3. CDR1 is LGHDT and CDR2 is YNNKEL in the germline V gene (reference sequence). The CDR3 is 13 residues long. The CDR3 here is CASSPGGVYEQYF. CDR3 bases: TGTGCCAGCAGCCCTGGGGGGGTCTACGAGCAGTACTTC.

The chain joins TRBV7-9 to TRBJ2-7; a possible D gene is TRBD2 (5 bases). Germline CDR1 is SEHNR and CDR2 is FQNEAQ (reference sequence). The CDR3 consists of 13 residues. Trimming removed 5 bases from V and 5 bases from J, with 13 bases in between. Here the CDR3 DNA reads TGTGCCAGCAGCGCGGGCCCTGCCCACGAGCAGTACTTC. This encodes CASSAGPAHEQYF.

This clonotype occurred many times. Here the CDR3 DNA reads TGTGCCAGCAGCCCACGGGCCGACGGGAGCCCATACGAGAAGCAGTACTTC. It yields the protein CASSPRADGSPYEKQYF. The rearrangement links TRBV7-9 to TRBJ2-7, with D perhaps TRBD2 (6 bases). From germline, CDR1 is SEHNR and CDR2 FQNEAQ (reference sequence). CDR3 length equals 17 residues. Trimming removed 5 bases at V and 8 bases at J, with 28 bases between.

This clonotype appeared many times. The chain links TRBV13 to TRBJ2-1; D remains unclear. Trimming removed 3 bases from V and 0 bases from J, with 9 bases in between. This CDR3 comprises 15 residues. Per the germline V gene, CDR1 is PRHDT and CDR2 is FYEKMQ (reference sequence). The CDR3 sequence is CASSFRALSYNEQFF. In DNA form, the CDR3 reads TGTGCCAGCAGCTTTAGGGCCCTCTCCTACAATGAGCAGTTCTTC.

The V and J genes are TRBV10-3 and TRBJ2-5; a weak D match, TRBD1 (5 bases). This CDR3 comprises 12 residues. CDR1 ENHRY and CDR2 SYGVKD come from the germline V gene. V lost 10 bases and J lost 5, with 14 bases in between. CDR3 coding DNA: TGTGCCAGCGGTTGGGGCGTGGAGACCCAGTACTTC. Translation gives CASGWGVETQYF.

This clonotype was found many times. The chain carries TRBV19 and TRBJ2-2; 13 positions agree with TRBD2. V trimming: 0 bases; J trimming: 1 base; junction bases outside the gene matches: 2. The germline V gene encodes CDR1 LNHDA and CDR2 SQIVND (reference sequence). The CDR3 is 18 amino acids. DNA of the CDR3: TGTGCCAGTAGTATAGATGGGACTAGCGGGAAGAACACCGGGGAGCTGTTTTTT. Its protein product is CASSIDGTSGKNTGELFF. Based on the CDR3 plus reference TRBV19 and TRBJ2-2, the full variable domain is DGGITQSPKYLFRKEGQNVTLSCEQNLNHDAMYWYRQDPGQGLRLIYYSQIVNDFQKGDIAEGYSVSREKKESFPLTVTSAQKNPTAFYLCASSIDGTSGKNTGELFFGEGSRLTVL.

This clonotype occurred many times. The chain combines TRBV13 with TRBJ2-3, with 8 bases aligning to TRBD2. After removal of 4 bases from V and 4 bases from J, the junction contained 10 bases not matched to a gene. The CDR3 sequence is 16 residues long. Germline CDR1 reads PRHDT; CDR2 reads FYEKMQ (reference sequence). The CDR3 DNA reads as TGTGCCAGCAGCTATAGGACTAGCCCCTACCCAGATACGCAGTATTTT. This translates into CASSYRTSPYPDTQYF.

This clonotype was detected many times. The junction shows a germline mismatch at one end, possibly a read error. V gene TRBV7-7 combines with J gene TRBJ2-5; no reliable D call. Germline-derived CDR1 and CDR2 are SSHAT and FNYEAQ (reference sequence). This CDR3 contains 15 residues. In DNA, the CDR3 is TGTGCTAGCAGACCGACGGGCTTTACGGAAGAGACCCAGTACTTC. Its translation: CASRPTGFTEETQYF.

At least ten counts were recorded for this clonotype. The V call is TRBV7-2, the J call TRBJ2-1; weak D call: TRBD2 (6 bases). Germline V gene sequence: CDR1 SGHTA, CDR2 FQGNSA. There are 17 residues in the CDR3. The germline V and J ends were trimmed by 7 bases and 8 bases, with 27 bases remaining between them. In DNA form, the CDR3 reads TGTGCCAGCAACCCGCGCGGAACAGCGGGCCTCCGCGATGAGCAGTTCTTC. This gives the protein CASNPRGTAGLRDEQFF.

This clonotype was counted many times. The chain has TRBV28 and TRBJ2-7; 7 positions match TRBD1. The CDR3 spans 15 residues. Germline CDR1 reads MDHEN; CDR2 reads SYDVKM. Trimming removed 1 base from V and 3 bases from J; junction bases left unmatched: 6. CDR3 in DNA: TGTGCCAGCAGTTTATACAGGGGTTTGGGCTACGAGCAGTACTTC. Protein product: CASSLYRGLGYEQYF.

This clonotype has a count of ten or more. Here the CDR3 DNA reads TGTGCCAGCAGCTTATCCTTAAGAGGGAGGGCAATGACCCTCTCCTACGAGCAGTACTTC. This gives the protein CASSLSLRGRAMTLSYEQYF. The rearrangement links TRBV7-2 to TRBJ2-7; 7 bases agree with TRBD2. The germline V gene encodes CDR1 SGHTA and CDR2 FQGNSA. CDR3 length: 20 residues. Losses at the gene ends were 2 bases for V and 0 bases for J; bases not matched to a gene: 19. The full variable domain, completed using reference TRBV7-2 and TRBJ2-7, is GAGVSQSPSNKVTEKGKDVELRCDPISGHTALYWYRQSLGQGLEFLIYFQGNSAPDKSGLPSDRFSAERTGGSVSTLTIQRTQQEDSAVYLCASSLSLRGRAMTLSYEQYFGPGTRLTVT.

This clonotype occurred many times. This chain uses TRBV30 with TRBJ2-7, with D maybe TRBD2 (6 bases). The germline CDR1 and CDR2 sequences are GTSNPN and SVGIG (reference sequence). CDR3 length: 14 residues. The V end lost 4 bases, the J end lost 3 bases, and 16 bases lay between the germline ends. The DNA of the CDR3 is TGTGCCTGGATGCCCCGGGACTGGCACTACGAGCAGTACTTC. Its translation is CAWMPRDWHYEQYF. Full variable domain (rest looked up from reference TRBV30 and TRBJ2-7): SQTIHQWPATLVQPVGSPLSLECTVEGTSNPNLYWYRQAAGRGLQLLFYSVGIGQISSEVPQNLSASRPQDRQFILSSKKLLLSDSGFYLCAWMPRDWHYEQYFGPGTRLTVT.

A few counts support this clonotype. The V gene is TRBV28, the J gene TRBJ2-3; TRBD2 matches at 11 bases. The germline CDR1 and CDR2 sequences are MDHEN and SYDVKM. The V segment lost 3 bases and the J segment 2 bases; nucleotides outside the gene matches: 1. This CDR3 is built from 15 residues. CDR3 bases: TGTGCCAGCAGTTTGGGACTAGCGGACACAGATACGCAGTATTTT. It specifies CASSLGLADTDTQYF.